This T cell receptor beta chain was documented in a study of glioma-infiltrating T cells. Study in general: Low-grade gliomas were grade II; glioblastomas were grade IV at initial diagnosis.

Regarding this clonotype: This clone may be a read error of a much larger clone one base away.

Germline loops: CDR1 DFQATT, CDR2 SNEGSKA (reference sequence). CDR3 length: 13 amino acids. V shed 2 bases and J 3 bases; nucleotides not matched to a gene: 3. TCR alpha and beta CDR3 regions were amplified from RNA using iRepertoire nested multiplex PCR. TCRdb itself ran the multiplex PCR reads through MiXCR, one entry per CDR3 protein. The table shows 300,000 to 450,000 distinct CDR3 sequences, with approximately 42% occurring only once. Sequencing was performed on glioma tissue, nonneoplastic brain tissue, or PBMCs (not recorded which). The origin of this receptor is a human donor with low-grade glioma or glioblastoma, undergoing nonglioma brain surgery, or in good health (not recorded which). This chain uses TRBV20-1 with TRBJ1-2, with 7 bases aligning to TRBD1. The CDR3, as DNA: TGCAGTGCTAGACAGGGGGTAGACTATGGCTACACCTTC. Its translation is CSARQGVDYGYTF.